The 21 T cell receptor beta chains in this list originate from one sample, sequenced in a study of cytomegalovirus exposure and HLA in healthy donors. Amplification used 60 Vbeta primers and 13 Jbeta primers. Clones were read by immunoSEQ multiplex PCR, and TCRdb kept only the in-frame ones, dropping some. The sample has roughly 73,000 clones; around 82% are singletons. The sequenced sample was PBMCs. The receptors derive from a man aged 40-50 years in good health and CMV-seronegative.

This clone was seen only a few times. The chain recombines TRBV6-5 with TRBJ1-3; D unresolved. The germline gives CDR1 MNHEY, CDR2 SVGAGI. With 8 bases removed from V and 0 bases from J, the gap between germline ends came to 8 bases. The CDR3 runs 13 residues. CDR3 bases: TGTGCCAGCGGTAGCGACTCTGGAAACACCATATATTTT. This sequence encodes CASGSDSGNTIYF.

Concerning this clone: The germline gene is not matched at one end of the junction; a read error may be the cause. CDR3 loop: CVSANSGTEHEKLFF. The CDR3, as DNA: TGTGTCAGCGCAAATTCCGGGACAGAACATGAAAAACTGTTTTTT. The gene calls are TRBV28 and TRBJ1-4, with 7 bases matching TRBD1. Germline V gene lookup returns CDR1 MDHEN and CDR2 SYDVKM. The CDR3 covers 15 residues.

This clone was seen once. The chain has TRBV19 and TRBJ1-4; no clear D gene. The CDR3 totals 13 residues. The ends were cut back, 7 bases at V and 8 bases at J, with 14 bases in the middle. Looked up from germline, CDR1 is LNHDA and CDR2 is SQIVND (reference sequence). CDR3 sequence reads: CASTPSRREKLFF. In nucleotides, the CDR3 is TGTGCCAGTACCCCTAGCCGTCGGGAAAAACTGTTTTTT.

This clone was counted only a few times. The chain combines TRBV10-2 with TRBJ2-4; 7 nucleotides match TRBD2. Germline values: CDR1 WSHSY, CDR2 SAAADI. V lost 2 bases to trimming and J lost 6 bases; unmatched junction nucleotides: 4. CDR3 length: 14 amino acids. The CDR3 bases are TGCGCCAGCAGTGAGGGGAGGGAGGGAAACATTCAGTACTTC. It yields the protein CASSEGREGNIQYF.

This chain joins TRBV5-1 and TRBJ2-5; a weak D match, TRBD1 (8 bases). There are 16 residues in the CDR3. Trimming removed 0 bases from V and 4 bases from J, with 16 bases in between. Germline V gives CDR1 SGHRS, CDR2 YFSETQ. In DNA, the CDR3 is TGCGCCAGCAGCTTGGGTGGACAGGGAGGGGGAGAGACCCAGTACTTC. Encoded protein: CASSLGGQGGGETQYF. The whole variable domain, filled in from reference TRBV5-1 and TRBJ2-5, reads KAGVTQTPRYLIKTRGQQVTLSCSPISGHRSVSWYQQTPGQGLQFLFEYFSETQRNKGNFPGRFSGRQFSNSRSEMNVSTLELGDSALYLCASSLGGQGGGETQYFGPGTRLLVL.

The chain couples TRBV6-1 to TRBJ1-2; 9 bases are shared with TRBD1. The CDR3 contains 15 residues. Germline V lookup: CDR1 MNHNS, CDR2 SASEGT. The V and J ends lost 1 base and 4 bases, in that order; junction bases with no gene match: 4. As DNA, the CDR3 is TGTGCCAGCAGTGAAGAAAACAGGGGGCTCTATGGCTACACCTTC. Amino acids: CASSEENRGLYGYTF.

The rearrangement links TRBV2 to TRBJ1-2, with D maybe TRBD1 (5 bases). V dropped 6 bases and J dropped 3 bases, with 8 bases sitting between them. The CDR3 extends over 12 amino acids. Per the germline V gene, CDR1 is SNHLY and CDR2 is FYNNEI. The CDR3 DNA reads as TGTGCCAGCAGAGACAGAGACTATGGCTACACCTTC. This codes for CASRDRDYGYTF.

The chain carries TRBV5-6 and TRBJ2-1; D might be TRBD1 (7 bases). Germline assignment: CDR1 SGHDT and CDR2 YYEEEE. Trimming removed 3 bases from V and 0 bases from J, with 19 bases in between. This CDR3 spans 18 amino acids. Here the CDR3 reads CASSSGGPLQFSYNEQFF. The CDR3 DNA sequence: TGTGCCAGCAGCTCAGGGGGGCCTCTTCAATTCTCCTACAATGAGCAGTTCTTC.

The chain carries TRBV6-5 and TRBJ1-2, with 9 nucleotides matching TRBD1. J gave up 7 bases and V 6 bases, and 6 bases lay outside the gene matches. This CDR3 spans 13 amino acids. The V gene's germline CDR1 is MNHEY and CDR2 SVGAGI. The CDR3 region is CASRPTGGFGYTF. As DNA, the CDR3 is TGTGCCAGCAGACCAACAGGGGGCTTTGGCTACACCTTC.

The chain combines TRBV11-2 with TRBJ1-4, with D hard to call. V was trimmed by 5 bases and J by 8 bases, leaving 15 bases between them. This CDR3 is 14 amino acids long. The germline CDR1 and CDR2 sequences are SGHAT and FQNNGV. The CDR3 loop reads CASSVTQNLEKLFF. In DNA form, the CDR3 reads TGTGCCAGCAGCGTAACGCAGAACCTCGAAAAACTGTTTTTT.

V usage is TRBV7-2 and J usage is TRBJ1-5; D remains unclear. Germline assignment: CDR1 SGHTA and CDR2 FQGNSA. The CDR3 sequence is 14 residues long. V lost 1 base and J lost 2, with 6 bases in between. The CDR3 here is CASSLGPGNQPQHF. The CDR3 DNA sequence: TGTGCCAGCAGCTTAGGCCCGGGCAATCAGCCCCAGCATTTT.

CDR3 loop: CASSLRGPYNEQFF. CDR3 nucleotide sequence: TGTGCCAGCAGCTTAAGGGGGCCCTACAATGAGCAGTTCTTC. This sequence joins TRBV7-2 and TRBJ2-1, with 7 bases fitting TRBD1. Germline loops: CDR1 SGHTA, CDR2 FQGNSA. Trimming at V came to 2 bases and at J to 2 bases, leaving 0 bases not matched to a gene. The CDR3 runs to 14 residues.

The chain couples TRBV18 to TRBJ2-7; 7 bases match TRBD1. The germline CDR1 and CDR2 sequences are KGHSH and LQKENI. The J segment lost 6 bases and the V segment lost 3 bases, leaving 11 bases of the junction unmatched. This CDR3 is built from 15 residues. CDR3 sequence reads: CASSPIGDSLTEQYF. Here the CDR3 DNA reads TGTGCCAGCTCACCTATAGGGGACAGCCTGACCGAGCAGTACTTC.

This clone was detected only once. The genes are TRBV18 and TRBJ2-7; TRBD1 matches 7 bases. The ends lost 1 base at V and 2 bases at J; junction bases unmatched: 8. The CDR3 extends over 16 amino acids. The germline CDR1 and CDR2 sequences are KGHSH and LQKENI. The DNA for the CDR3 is TGTGCCAGCTCACCACTGGACAGGCGTGGTCCCTACGAGCAGTACTTC. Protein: CASSPLDRRGPYEQYF.

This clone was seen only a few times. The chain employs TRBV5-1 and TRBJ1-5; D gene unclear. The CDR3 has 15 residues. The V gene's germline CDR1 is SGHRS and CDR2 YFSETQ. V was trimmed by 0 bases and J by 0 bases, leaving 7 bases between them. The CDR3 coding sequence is TGCGCCAGCAGCTTGGGACTTTATAGCAATCAGCCCCAGCATTTT. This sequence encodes CASSLGLYSNQPQHF.

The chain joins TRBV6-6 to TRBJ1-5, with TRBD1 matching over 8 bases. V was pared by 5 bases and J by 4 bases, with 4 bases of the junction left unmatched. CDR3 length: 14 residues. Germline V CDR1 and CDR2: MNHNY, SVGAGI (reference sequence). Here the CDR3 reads CASSPRQGNQPQHF. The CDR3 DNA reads TGTGCCAGCAGTCCACGACAGGGGAATCAGCCCCAGCATTTT.

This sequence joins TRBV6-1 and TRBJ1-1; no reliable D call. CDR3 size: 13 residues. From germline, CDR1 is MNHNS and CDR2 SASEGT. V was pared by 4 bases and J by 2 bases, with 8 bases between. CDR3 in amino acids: CASSAWRNTEAFF. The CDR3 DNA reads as TGTGCCAGCAGTGCGTGGAGAAACACTGAAGCTTTCTTT.

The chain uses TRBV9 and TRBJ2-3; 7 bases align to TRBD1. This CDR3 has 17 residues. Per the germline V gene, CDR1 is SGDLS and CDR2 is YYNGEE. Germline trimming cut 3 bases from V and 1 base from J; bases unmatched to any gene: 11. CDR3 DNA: TGTGCCAGCAGCGCCGCCGACAAGGGACAGCGCACAGATACGCAGTATTTT. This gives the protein CASSAADKGQRTDTQYF.

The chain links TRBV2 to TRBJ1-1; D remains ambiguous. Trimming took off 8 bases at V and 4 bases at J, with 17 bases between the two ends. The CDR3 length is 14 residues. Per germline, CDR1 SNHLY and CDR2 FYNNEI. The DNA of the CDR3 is TGTGCCAGCCGGAACCCGGCCCGGGGCACTGAAGCTTTCTTT. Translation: CASRNPARGTEAFF.

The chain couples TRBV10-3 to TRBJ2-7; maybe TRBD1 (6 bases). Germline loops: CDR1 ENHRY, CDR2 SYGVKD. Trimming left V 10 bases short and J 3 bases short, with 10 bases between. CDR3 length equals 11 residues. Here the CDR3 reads CATRDNYEQYF. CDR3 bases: TGTGCCACCCGGGACAACTACGAGCAGTACTTC.

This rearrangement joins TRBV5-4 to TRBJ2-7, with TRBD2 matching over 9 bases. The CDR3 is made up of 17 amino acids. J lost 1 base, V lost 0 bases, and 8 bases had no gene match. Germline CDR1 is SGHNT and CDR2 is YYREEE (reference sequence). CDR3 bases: TGTGCCAGCAGCTTGGACCAGAGCGGGGGGTATTCCTACGAGCAGTACTTC. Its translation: CASSLDQSGGYSYEQYF.